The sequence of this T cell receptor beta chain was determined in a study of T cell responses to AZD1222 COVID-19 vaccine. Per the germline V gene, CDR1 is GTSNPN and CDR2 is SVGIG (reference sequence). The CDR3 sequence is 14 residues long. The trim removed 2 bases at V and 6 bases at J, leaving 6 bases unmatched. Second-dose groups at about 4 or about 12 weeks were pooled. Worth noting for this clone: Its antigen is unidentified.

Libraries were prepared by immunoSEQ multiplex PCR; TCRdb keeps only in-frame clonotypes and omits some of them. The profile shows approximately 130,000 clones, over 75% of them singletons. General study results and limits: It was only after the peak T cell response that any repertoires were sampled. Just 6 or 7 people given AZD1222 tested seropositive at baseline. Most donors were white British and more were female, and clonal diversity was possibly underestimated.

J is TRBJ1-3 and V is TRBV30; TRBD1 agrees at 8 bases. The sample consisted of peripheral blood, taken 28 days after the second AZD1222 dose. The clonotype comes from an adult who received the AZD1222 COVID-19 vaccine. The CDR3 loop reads CAWSQGQGENTIYF. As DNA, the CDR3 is TGTGCCTGGAGTCAAGGACAGGGAGAAAACACCATATATTTT.